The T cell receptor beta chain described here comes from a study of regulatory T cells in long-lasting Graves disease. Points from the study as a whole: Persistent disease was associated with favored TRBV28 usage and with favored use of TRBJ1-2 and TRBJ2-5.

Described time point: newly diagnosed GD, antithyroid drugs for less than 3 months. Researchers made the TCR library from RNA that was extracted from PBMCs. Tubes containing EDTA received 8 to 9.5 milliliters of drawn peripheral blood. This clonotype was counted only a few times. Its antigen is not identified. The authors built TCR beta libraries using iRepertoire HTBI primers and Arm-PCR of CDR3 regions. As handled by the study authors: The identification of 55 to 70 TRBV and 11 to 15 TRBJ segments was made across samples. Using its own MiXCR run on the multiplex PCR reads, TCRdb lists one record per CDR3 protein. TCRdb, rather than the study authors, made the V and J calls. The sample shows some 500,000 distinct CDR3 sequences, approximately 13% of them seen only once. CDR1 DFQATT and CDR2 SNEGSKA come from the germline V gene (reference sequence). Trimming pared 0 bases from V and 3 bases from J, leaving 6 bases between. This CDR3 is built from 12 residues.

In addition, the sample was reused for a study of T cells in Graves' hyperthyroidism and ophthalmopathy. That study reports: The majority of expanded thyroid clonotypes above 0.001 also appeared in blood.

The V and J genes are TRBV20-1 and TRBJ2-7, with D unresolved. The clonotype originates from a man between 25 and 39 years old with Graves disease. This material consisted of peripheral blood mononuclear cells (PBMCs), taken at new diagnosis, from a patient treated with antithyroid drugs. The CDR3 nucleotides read TGCAGTGCTAGAGATTTTGACTACGAGCAGTACTTC. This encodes CSARDFDYEQYF.